This TCR beta chain was identified in a study of T cell responses to AZD1222 COVID-19 vaccine. The V segment lost 3 bases and the J segment 7 bases; nucleotides outside the gene matches: 9. The germline V gene encodes CDR1 SGDLS and CDR2 YYNGEE. The CDR3 is 16 residues long. Sequencing was performed with immunoSEQ multiplex PCR; in TCRdb, only in-frame clones are kept and a portion is missing. Seen here are more than 110,000 clones, 70% to 90% observed once, and the top ten hold just over 5.5%. This chain connects TRBV9 to TRBJ2-1; 11 nucleotides match TRBD2. Sequenced material: peripheral blood, taken on day 0 of AZD1222 vaccination. This TCR came from an adult in good health. CDR3 protein: CASSATLAGGGNEQFF. CDR3 bases: TGTGCCAGCAGCGCCACCCTAGCGGGAGGAGGAAATGAGCAGTTCTTC.